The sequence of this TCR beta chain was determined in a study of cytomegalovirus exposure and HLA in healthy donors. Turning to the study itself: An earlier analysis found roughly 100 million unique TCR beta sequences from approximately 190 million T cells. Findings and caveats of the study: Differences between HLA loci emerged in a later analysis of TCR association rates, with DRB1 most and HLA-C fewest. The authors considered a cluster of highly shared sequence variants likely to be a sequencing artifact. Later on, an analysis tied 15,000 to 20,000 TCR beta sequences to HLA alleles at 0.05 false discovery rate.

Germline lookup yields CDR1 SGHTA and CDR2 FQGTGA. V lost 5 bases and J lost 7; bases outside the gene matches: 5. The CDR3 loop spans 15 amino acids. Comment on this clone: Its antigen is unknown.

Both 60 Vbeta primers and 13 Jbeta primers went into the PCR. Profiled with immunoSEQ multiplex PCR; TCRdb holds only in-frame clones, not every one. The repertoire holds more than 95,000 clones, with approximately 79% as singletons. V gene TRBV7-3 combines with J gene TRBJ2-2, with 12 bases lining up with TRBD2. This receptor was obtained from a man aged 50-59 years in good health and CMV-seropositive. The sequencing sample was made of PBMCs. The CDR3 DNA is TGTGCCAGCAGCGCTGGACTAGCGGGACTCGGGGAGCTGTTTTTT. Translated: CASSAGLAGLGELFF.